This TCR beta chain was obtained from a study of vaccination and CD4 T cells after COVID-19. Overall study: Samples were taken after vaccination, a median of about 73 days after dose two, with a range of 14 to 241. Overlapping SARS-CoV-2, HCoV-NL63, HCoV-OC43 and HCoV-229E spike peptides were used to stimulate cells.

Cultured CD4+ T-cell DNA underwent Oncomine TCR Beta short-read sequencing. The authors extracted genomic DNA from cultured CD4+ T cells. MiXCR was run by TCRdb on the PCR reads, yielding one entry per CDR3 protein. In the table there are approximately 20,000 distinct CDR3 sequences, around 58% of which are singletons. Treatment: approximately 11-day PBMC culture with coronavirus spike peptide pools or control peptides (ViraFEST assay). The authors swapped half the medium for fresh IL-2 medium on days 3 and 7. In the case of this clonotype: The antigen is not known.

Germline assignment: CDR1 LNHDA and CDR2 SQIVND (reference sequence). The V end was cut by 1 base, the J end by 2 bases, with 11 bases between. CDR3 length equals 15 residues. Sequenced material: CD4+ T cells from blood, cultured in vitro. This rearrangement joins TRBV19 to TRBJ1-1; unclear D gene. This TCR derives from a human donor who had recovered from COVID-19. The DNA of the CDR3 is TGTGCCAGTAGTATAGCCCCAAGGTCCAACACTGAAGCTTTCTTT. Its translation: CASSIAPRSNTEAFF.